This paragraph reports one T cell receptor beta chain. Its antigen is undetermined. The source of the sample is a study of blood T cells in healthy people across ages. On the study more broadly: Through template switching, about one barcoded beta molecule was captured per two T cells, as measured in model experiments. Findings and limits, study-wide: Per million T cells, TCR beta diversity dropped about linearly as age rose.

Together with a sample-barcoded 5' primer, a J-beta primer mix was included in a second PCR lasting about 7 to 11 cycles. Every single cDNA molecule received a tag from a template-switch adaptor with 12 random nucleotides. TCRdb ran MiXCR on the 5' RACE reads and lists one entry per CDR3 protein. The table lists 800,000 to 1,000,000 distinct CDR3 sequences, around 46% of them singletons. Germline CDR1 reads MNHEY; CDR2 reads SVGAGI. The CDR3 has 13 residues. Trimming stripped 5 bases from V and 6 bases from J, with 11 bases between. Every donor gave 9 to 10 milliliters of peripheral blood. This clonotype was sampled from a man between 25 and 39 years old in good health. The V and J genes are TRBV6-5 and TRBJ2-1; D is undetermined. The specimen sequenced was blood. The CDR3 region has the DNA TGTGCCAGCAGTACCCCATACCGCAATGAGCAGTTCTTC. Protein product: CASSTPYRNEQFF.